These 19 T cell receptor beta chains originate from one sample sequenced in a study of T cell clusters in autoimmune cytopenias. TRB was amplified by touch-down multiplex PCR, primer pools A and B combined. After re-calling the multiplex PCR reads, TCRdb lists one entry per CDR3 protein, DNA absent. Recorded for this sample: over 4,500 distinct CDR3 sequences. TRB was amplified from about 270 ng of peripheral blood genomic DNA per sample. Specimen: peripheral blood. The source of these receptors is a human donor with an autoimmune cytopenia or autoimmune hepatitis (not recorded which).

V usage is TRBV6-6 and J usage is TRBJ2-7; TCRdb returns TRBD2, unconfirmable since there is no DNA. From germline, CDR1 is MNHNY and CDR2 SVGAGI (reference sequence). The CDR3 covers 15 residues. The chain's CDR3 is CASSYEGTSRYEQYF.

The chain uses TRBV27 and TRBJ1-1. The CDR3 totals 15 residues. Germline CDR1 MNHEY, CDR2 SMNVEV (reference sequence). CDR3: CASSLGGGPQREAFF.

The chain is built from TRBV6-6 and TRBJ1-1. The CDR3 runs to 15 residues. Germline CDR1 is MNHNY and CDR2 is SVGAGI (reference sequence). The CDR3 reads CASSYRSGLNTEAFF.

Judged by frequency, this clonotype is medium-sized. This chain connects TRBV19 to TRBJ1-3. CDR1 and CDR2 from the germline V gene are LNHDA and SQIVND (reference sequence). CDR3 length: 16 residues. CDR3 loop: CASSGIFPSSGNTIYF.

The V and J genes are TRBV5-7 and TRBJ2-7. TRBV5-7 carries the ORF label, with uncertain function. The CDR3 is 13 residues long. CDR3 loop: CASSWKTDYEQYF.

This clonotype is labeled medium-sized based on frequency. V and J are TRBV6-5 and TRBJ2-1; TCRdb designates TRBD2, a call that cannot be tested without DNA. Germline V gene data show CDR1 as MNHEY and CDR2 as SVGAGI. The CDR3 has 15 amino acids. The chain's CDR3 is CASSPGTRAYNEQFF.

The rearrangement uses TRBV12-3 or TRBV12-4 and TRBJ1-3; the D call from TCRdb, TRBD1, cannot be confirmed without DNA. CDR3 length: 15 residues. This CDR3 reads CASSQQGQGKNTIYF.

The rearrangement uses TRBV5-6 and TRBJ2-7; TCRdb's D gene call, TRBD1, goes unchecked for lack of DNA. Germline CDR1 and CDR2: SGHDT and YYEEEE. The CDR3 has 15 residues. The CDR3 reads CASSLGGQGFHEQYF.

According to its frequency, this clonotype is medium-sized. The V and J genes are TRBV11-1 and TRBJ2-7; TCRdb reports TRBD2, a call that lacks DNA to check it against. This CDR3 region has 17 residues. Germline values: CDR1 SGHAT, CDR2 FQDESV (reference sequence). CDR3 in amino acids: CASSLDAGGGSSYEQYF.

This sequence joins TRBV13 and TRBJ2-7; with no DNA, the TCRdb D assignment of TRBD1 cannot be verified. Germline CDR1 is PRHDT and CDR2 is FYEKMQ (reference sequence). The CDR3 sequence is 13 residues long. CDR3 amino acids: CASSARGGARQYF.

V and J are TRBV11-2 and TRBJ2-3; TCRdb lists TRBD1, though no DNA is available to test this call. The CDR3 extends over 15 amino acids. The V gene's germline CDR1 is SGHAT and CDR2 FQNNGV. This CDR3 is CASSPDRGVTDTQYF. Looking up the rest from reference TRBV11-2 and TRBJ2-3 gives the full variable domain: EAGVAQSPRYKIIEKRQSVAFWCNPISGHATLYWYQQILGQGPKLLIQFQNNGVVDDSQLPKDRFSAERLKGVDSTLKIQPAKLEDSAVYLCASSPDRGVTDTQYFGPGTRLTVL.

The genes are TRBV10-3 and TRBJ1-1. The CDR3 has 13 amino acids. CDR1 ENHRY and CDR2 SYGVKD come from the germline V gene. This CDR3 reads CAISESRASEAFF.

According to its frequency, this clonotype is medium-sized. V usage is TRBV29-1 and J usage is TRBJ2-7; TCRdb lists TRBD1, though no DNA is available to test this call. Germline CDR1 and CDR2: SQVTM and ANQGSEA. This CDR3 is 13 amino acids long. The CDR3: CSVDRGQGYEQYF.

This rearrangement joins TRBV2 to TRBJ1-3. This CDR3 contains 14 residues. Germline V gene lookup returns CDR1 SNHLY and CDR2 FYNNEI. CDR3 protein: CASSDFYSGNTIYF.

Measured by frequency, this clonotype is medium-sized (0.01 to 0.1%). The genes are TRBV27 and TRBJ2-1; there is no DNA to check the TCRdb D call of TRBD1. Germline V gives CDR1 MNHEY, CDR2 SMNVEV (reference sequence). The CDR3 spans 16 residues. The CDR3 sequence is CASSSVGTGTYNEQFF.

The chain employs TRBV5-1 and TRBJ2-3; the D call from TCRdb, TRBD1, cannot be confirmed without DNA. Germline V gene data show CDR1 as SGHRS and CDR2 as YFSETQ. There are 15 residues in the CDR3. Here the CDR3 reads CASSPQGPRTDTQYF.

The chain employs TRBV5-4 and TRBJ2-5; the D call from TCRdb, TRBD1, cannot be confirmed without DNA. Germline CDR1 is SGHNT and CDR2 is YYREEE (reference sequence). This CDR3 contains 15 residues. The CDR3 here is CASSFSDRARETQYF.

This rearrangement joins TRBV18 to TRBJ2-5; with no DNA, the TCRdb D assignment of TRBD1 cannot be verified. The CDR3 consists of 14 residues. Looked up from germline, CDR1 is KGHSH and CDR2 is LQKENI. The CDR3 sequence is CASSPEGGGETQYF.

This clonotype ranks as medium-sized in terms of frequency. The rearrangement links TRBV27 to TRBJ2-3; TCRdb's D call, TRBD1, is unchecked because there is no DNA. Germline loops: CDR1 MNHEY, CDR2 SMNVEV (reference sequence). The length of the CDR3 is 16 residues. CDR3 protein: CASSRPDRASTDTQYF.